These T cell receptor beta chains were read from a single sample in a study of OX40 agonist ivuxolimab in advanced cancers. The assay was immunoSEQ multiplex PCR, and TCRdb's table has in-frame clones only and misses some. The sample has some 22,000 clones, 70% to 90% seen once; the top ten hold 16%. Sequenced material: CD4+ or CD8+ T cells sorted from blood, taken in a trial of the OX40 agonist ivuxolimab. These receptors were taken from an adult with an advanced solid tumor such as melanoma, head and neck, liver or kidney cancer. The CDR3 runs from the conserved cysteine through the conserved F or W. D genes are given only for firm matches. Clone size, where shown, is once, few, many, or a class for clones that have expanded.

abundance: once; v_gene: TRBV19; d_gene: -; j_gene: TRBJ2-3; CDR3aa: CASTPTFADDTQYF; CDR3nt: TGTGCCAGTACCCCGACGTTTGCCGATGATACGCAGTATTTT
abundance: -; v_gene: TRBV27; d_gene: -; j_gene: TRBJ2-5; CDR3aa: CASSLWGFGGFGETQYF; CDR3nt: TGTGCCAGCAGTTTATGGGGATTTGGGGGGTTTGGAGAGACCCAGTACTTC
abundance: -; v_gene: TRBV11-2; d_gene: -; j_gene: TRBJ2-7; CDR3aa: CASSSSGVYEQYF; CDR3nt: TGTGCCAGCAGCTCATCGGGGGTCTACGAGCAGTACTTC
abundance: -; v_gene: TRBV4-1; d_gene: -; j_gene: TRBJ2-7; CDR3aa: CASSQDVDSPYEQYF; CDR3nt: TGCGCCAGCAGCCAAGATGTGGACAGTCCCTACGAGCAGTACTTC
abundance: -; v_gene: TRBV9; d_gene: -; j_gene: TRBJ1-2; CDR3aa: CASSARTDSGYGYTF; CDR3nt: TGTGCCAGCAGCGCCCGGACAGATTCCGGTTATGGCTACACCTTC
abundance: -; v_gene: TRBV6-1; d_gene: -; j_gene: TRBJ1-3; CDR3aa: CASSQAEGGNTIYF; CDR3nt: TGTGCCAGCAGCCAGGCAGAAGGGGGAAACACCATATATTTT
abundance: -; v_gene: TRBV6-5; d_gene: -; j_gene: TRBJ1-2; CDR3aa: CASSYSEGANYGYTF; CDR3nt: TGTGCCAGCAGTTACTCGGAGGGAGCTAACTATGGCTACACCTTC
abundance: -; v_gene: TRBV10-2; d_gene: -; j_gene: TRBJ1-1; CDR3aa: CASSELYQNTEAFF; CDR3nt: TGCGCCAGCAGTGAGCTTTATCAGAACACTGAAGCTTTCTTT
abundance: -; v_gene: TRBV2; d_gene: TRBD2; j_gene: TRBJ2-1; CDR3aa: CASIPGLGEWDEQFF; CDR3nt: TGTGCCAGCATACCTGGACTAGGTGAGTGGGATGAGCAGTTCTTC
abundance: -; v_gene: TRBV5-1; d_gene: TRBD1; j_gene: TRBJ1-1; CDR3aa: CASSTGQGATEAFF; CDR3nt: TGCGCCAGCAGCACGGGACAGGGGGCAACTGAAGCTTTCTTT
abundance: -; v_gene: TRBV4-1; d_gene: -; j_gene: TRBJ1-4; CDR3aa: CASSQATGSGTEKLFF; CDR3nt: TGCGCCAGCAGCCAAGCCACAGGGAGCGGCACTGAAAAACTGTTTTTT
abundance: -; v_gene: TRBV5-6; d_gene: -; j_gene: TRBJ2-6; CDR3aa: CASSLLPGSGANVLTF; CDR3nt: TGTGCCAGCAGCTTGTTGCCAGGGAGCGGGGCCAACGTCCTGACTTTC
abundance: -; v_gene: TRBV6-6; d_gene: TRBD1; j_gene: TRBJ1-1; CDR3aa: CASSSGTGGFTEAFF; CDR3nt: TGTGCCAGCAGTTCGGGGACAGGGGGGTTCACTGAAGCTTTCTTT
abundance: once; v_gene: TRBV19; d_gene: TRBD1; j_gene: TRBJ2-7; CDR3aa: CASRKRGLHEQYF; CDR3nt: TGTGCCAGTAGGAAGAGGGGGCTTCACGAGCAGTACTTC
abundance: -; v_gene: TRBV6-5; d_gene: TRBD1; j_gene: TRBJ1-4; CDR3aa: CASKTGIDEKLFF; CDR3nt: TGTGCCAGCAAGACAGGGATTGACGAAAAACTGTTTTTT
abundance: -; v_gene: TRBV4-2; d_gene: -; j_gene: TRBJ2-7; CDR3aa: CASSQDYTTEQYF; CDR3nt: TGTGCCAGCAGCCAAGATTATACGACGGAGCAGTACTTC
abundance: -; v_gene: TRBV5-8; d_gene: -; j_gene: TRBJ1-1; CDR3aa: CASSGGQRNTEAFF; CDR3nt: TGTGCCAGCAGCGGTGGACAGAGGAACACTGAAGCTTTCTTT
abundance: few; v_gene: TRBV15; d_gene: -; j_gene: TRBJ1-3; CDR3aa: CATSLGNTIYF; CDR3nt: TGTGCCACCAGCCTTGGAAACACCATATATTTT
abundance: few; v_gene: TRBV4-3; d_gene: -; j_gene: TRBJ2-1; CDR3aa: CASSHLGNEQFF; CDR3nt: TGCGCCAGCAGCCATCTAGGGAATGAGCAGTTCTTC
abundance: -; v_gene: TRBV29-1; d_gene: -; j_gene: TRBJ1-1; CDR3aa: CSVEEGASNTEAFF; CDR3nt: TGCAGCGTTGAAGAGGGGGCGTCGAACACTGAAGCTTTCTTT
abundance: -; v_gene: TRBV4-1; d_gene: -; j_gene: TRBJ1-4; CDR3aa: CASSQGQEPTNEKLFF; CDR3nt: TGCGCCAGCAGCCAAGGTCAGGAACCAACTAATGAAAAACTGTTTTTT
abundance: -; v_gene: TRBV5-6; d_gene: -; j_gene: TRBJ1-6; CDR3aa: CASSFGGRDSPLHF; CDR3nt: TGTGCCAGCAGCTTCGGGGGGCGCGATTCACCCCTCCACTTT
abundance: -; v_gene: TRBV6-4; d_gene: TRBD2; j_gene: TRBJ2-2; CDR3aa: CASSDRGDTGELFF; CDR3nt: TGTGCCAGCAGTGACCGGGGGGACACCGGGGAGCTGTTTTTT
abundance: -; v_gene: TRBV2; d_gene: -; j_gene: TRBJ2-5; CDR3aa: CASVGGPGGETQYF; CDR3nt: TGTGCCAGCGTGGGGGGGCCGGGGGGAGAGACCCAGTACTTC
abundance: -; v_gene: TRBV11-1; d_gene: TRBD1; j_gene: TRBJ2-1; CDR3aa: CASSLEYRGRFSPYNEQFF; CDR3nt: TGTGCCAGCAGCTTAGAATACAGGGGGCGCTTTTCGCCCTACAATGAGCAGTTCTTC
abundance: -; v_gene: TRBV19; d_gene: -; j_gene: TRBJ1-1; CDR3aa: CASSHGNTEAFF; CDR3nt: TGTGCCAGTAGCCACGGGAACACTGAAGCTTTCTTT
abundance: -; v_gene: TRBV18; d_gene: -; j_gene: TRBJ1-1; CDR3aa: CASSTSSGEMNTEAFF; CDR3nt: TGTGCCAGCTCGACGTCTTCTGGGGAAATGAACACTGAAGCTTTCTTT
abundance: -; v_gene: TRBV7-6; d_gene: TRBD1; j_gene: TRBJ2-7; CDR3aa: CASSSGQGVEEQYF; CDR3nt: TGTGCCAGCAGCTCCGGACAGGGCGTTGAGGAGCAGTACTTC
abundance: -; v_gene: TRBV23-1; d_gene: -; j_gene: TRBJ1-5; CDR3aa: CASSPVGDGLRPQHF; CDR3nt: TGCGCCAGCAGTCCAGTGGGTGACGGTCTTAGGCCCCAGCATTTT
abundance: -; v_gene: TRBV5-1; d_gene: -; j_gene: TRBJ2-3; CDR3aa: CASSWEQSTAGRDTQYF; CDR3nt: TGCGCCAGCAGCTGGGAGCAATCCACAGCAGGAAGAGATACGCAGTATTTT
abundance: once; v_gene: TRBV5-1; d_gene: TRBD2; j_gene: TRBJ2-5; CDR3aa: CASSLEASGVQETQYF; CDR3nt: TGCGCCAGCAGCTTGGAGGCTAGCGGGGTTCAAGAGACCCAGTACTTC
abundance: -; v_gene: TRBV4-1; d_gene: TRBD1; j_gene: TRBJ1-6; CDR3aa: CASSQGQGSPLHF; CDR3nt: TGCGCCAGCAGCCAAGGACAGGGTTCACCCCTCCACTTT
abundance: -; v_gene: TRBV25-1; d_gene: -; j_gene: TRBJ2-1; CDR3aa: CASSDGGPYYNEQFF; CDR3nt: TGTGCCAGCAGTGACGGGGGGCCCTATTACAATGAGCAGTTCTTC
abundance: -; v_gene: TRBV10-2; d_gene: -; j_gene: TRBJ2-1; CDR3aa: CASSAGLLNNEQFF; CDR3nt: TGCGCCAGCAGCGCGGGACTCCTTAACAATGAGCAGTTCTTC
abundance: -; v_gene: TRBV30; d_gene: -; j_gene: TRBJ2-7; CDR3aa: CAWSVSHEQYF; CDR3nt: TGTGCCTGGAGTGTTTCCCACGAGCAGTACTTC
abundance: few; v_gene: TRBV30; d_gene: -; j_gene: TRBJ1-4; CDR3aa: CAWSADSYNEKLFF; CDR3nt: TGTGCCTGGAGTGCGGATTCTTATAATGAAAAACTGTTTTTT
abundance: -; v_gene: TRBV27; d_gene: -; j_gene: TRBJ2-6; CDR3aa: CASSLGYGAGANVLTF; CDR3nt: TGTGCCAGCAGTTTAGGGTATGGAGCAGGGGCCAACGTCCTGACTTTC
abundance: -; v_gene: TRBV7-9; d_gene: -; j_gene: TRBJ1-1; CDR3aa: CASRRTVNTEAFF; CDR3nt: TGTGCCAGCAGGAGGACGGTTAACACTGAAGCTTTCTTT
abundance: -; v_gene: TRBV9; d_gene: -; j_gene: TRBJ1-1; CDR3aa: CASSSGGRGPNTEAFF; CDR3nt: TGTGCCAGCAGCTCCGGGGGCCGGGGACCGAACACTGAAGCTTTCTTT